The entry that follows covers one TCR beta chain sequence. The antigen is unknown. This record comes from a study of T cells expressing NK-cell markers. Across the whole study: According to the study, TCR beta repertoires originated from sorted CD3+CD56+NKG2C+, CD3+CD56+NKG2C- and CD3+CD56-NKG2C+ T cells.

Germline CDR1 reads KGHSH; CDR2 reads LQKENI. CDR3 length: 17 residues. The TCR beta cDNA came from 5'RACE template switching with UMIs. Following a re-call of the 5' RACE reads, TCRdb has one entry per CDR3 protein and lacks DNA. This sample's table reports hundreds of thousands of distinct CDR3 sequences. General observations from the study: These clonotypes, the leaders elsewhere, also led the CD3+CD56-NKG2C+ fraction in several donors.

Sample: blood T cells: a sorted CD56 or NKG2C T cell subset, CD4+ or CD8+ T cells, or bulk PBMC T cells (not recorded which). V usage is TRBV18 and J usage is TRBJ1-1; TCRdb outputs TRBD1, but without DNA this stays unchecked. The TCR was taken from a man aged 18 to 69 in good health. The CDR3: CASSPPPDSSMNTEAFF.